Below are 28 T cell receptor beta chains sequenced from a single sample in a study of cytomegalovirus exposure and HLA in healthy donors. Primers included in the PCR were 60 Vbeta and 13 Jbeta primers. The table came from immunoSEQ multiplex PCR; TCRdb's copy has only in-frame clones and leaves some out. The sample lists tens of thousands of clones; around 64% were seen once. The sample was PBMCs. These receptors came from a human donor in good health.

The rearrangement uses TRBV2 and TRBJ2-5, with D possibly being TRBD1 (5 bases). This CDR3 is 16 amino acids long. V lost 7 bases, J lost 5 bases, and 23 bases lay in between. Germline values: CDR1 SNHLY, CDR2 FYNNEI. The CDR3 region is CASTLGRGLRWETQYF. Here the CDR3 DNA reads TGTGCCAGCACCCTCGGAAGGGGATTGAGGTGGGAGACCCAGTACTTC.

This sequence joins TRBV5-6 and TRBJ2-7; 8 nucleotides agree with TRBD1. CDR3 length: 16 amino acids. V shed 4 bases, J shed 1 base, and the junction held 10 bases outside the gene matches. Germline lookup yields CDR1 SGHDT and CDR2 YYEEEE. Here the CDR3 DNA reads TGTGCCAGCAGCCAATTAGACAGGGGTGGGTCCTACGAGCAGTACTTC. This translates into CASSQLDRGGSYEQYF.

The V and J genes are TRBV7-2 and TRBJ1-6; 9 bases match TRBD1. The germline V gene has CDR1 SGHTA and CDR2 FQGNSA. The length of the CDR3 is 17 residues. J was trimmed by 2 bases and V by 2 bases; bases with no gene match: 4. CDR3 in DNA: TGTGCCAGCAGCTTAACCGACAGGGGGGCCTATAATTCACCCCTCCACTTT. Translation gives CASSLTDRGAYNSPLHF. The whole variable domain, remainder taken from reference TRBV7-2 and TRBJ1-6, is GAGVSQSPSNKVTEKGKDVELRCDPISGHTALYWYRQSLGQGLEFLIYFQGNSAPDKSGLPSDRFSAERTGGSVSTLTIQRTQQEDSAVYLCASSLTDRGAYNSPLHFGNGTRLTVT.

The rearrangement joins TRBV5-1 to TRBJ2-5, with TRBD2 matching 7 bases. This CDR3 spans 17 amino acids. Losses at the gene ends were 3 bases for V and 2 bases for J; bases not matched to a gene: 13. CDR1 and CDR2 (germline): SGHRS, YFSETQ. CDR3 residues: CASSSPMDRGVQETQYF. The CDR3 nucleotides are TGCGCCAGCAGCTCCCCAATGGACCGGGGGGTGCAAGAGACCCAGTACTTC. The entire variable domain, with the rest obtained from reference TRBV5-1 and TRBJ2-5, is as follows: KAGVTQTPRYLIKTRGQQVTLSCSPISGHRSVSWYQQTPGQGLQFLFEYFSETQRNKGNFPGRFSGRQFSNSRSEMNVSTLELGDSALYLCASSSPMDRGVQETQYFGPGTRLLVL.

This clone came up once. The chain recombines TRBV7-2 with TRBJ1-2, with TRBD1 matching over 10 bases. The ends lost 5 bases at V and 6 bases at J; junction bases unmatched: 6. The germline CDR1 and CDR2 sequences are SGHTA and FQGNSA. The CDR3 extends over 14 amino acids. CDR3 sequence: CASSPDRGQDGYTF. The DNA for the CDR3 is TGTGCCAGCAGCCCTGACAGGGGGCAGGATGGCTACACCTTC.

J is TRBJ1-1 and V is TRBV13, with D uncertain. CDR1 PRHDT and CDR2 FYEKMQ come from the germline V gene (reference sequence). Deletions cut 5 bases from V and 0 bases from J, with 13 bases between. The CDR3 runs 15 residues. CDR3 sequence: CASSPRQQMNTEAFF. The CDR3 coding sequence is TGTGCCAGCAGCCCCAGGCAGCAAATGAACACTGAAGCTTTCTTT.

The genes are TRBV30 and TRBJ1-6; D remains ambiguous. CDR1 is GTSNPN, CDR2 SVGIG, per germline (reference sequence). CDR3 length: 13 amino acids. V was shortened by 0 bases and J by 8 bases, with 8 bases between the two germline ends. CDR3 sequence (DNA): TGTGCCTGGAGTGTTTCCTTATATTCACCCCTCCACTTT. Translation: CAWSVSLYSPLHF.

The chain uses TRBV18 and TRBJ1-1, with TRBD1 identical over 8 bases. The V gene end was trimmed by 3 bases and the J gene end by 4 bases; junction bases not matched to a gene: 10. This CDR3 comprises 16 residues. Germline V CDR1 and CDR2: KGHSH, LQKENI. The CDR3 DNA sequence: TGTGCCAGCTCACCCGGTACAGGGGGAATGGGCACTGAAGCTTTCTTT. Protein product: CASSPGTGGMGTEAFF.

The V and J genes are TRBV2 and TRBJ2-3; D remains ambiguous. The ends were cut back, 6 bases at V and 1 base at J, with 5 bases in the middle. The length of the CDR3 is 12 residues. Germline lookup yields CDR1 SNHLY and CDR2 FYNNEI. The CDR3 coding sequence is TGTGCCAGCAGGCAGGGCACAGATACGCAGTATTTT. Residues: CASRQGTDTQYF. Using reference TRBV2 and TRBJ2-3 for the parts outside the CDR3, the full variable domain is EPEVTQTPSHQVTQMGQEVILRCVPISNHLYFYWYRQILGQKVEFLVSFYNNEISEKSEIFDDQFSVERPDGSNFTLKIRSTKLEDSAMYFCASRQGTDTQYFGPGTRLTVL.

The chain uses TRBV5-4 and TRBJ1-2; 9 bases match TRBD1. The germline V gene encodes CDR1 SGHNT and CDR2 YYREEE (reference sequence). Trimming removed 0 bases from V and 8 bases from J; junction bases left unmatched: 11. The CDR3 runs to 16 residues. CDR3 coding DNA: TGTGCCAGCAGCTTGGCCCAACAGGGGGCTTTTGTCGGCTACACCTTC. This encodes CASSLAQQGAFVGYTF. Full variable domain (rest looked up from reference TRBV5-4 and TRBJ1-2): ETGVTQSPTHLIKTRGQQVTLRCSSQSGHNTVSWYQQALGQGPQFIFQYYREEENGRGNFPPRFSGLQFPNYSSELNVNALELDDSALYLCASSLAQQGAFVGYTFGSGTRLTVV.

V usage is TRBV9 and J usage is TRBJ1-5; 7 nucleotides match TRBD1. Per the germline V gene, CDR1 is SGDLS and CDR2 is YYNGEE. V lost 0 bases to trimming and J lost 6 bases; unmatched junction nucleotides: 3. The CDR3 loop spans 14 amino acids. CDR3 in amino acids: CASSVGQGGQPQHF. In nucleotides, the CDR3 is TGTGCCAGCAGCGTAGGACAGGGTGGTCAGCCCCAGCATTTT.

The V call is TRBV6-6, the J call TRBJ1-1, with a weak D call TRBD1 (5 bases). The V gene's germline CDR1 is MNHNY and CDR2 SVGAGI (reference sequence). The V end was cut by 3 bases, the J end by 1 base, with 9 bases between. The CDR3 covers 14 residues. CDR3 sequence: CASSYFTGNTEAFF. Written as DNA, the CDR3 is TGTGCCAGCAGTTATTTTACAGGGAACACTGAAGCTTTCTTT.

Concerning this clone itself: Within the sample, other DNA sequences also encode this same CDR3. This sequence joins TRBV6-5 and TRBJ1-2; D uncertain. Germline V lookup: CDR1 MNHEY, CDR2 SVGAGI. Trimming took off 2 bases at V and 8 bases at J, with 9 bases between the two ends. This CDR3 contains 12 residues. The CDR3 coding sequence is TGTGCCAGCAGTTACCGAGGAGGCGGCTACACCTTC. As protein: CASSYRGGGYTF.

This clone was detected only a few times. The chain recombines TRBV7-2 with TRBJ2-3; perhaps TRBD2 as D (7 bases). V was pared by 5 bases and J by 3 bases, with 15 bases between. CDR3 length: 15 residues. Germline V CDR1 and CDR2: SGHTA, FQGNSA. CDR3 bases: TGTGCCAGCAGCACCCCGGGGGGCCTGACAGATACGCAGTATTTT. It is translated as CASSTPGGLTDTQYF.

This clone was picked up a small number of times. This chain uses TRBV19 with TRBJ2-3; TRBD1 matches 9 bases. The CDR3 has 17 amino acids. V was clipped by 3 bases and J by 1 base; unmatched bases: 8. In germline, CDR1 is LNHDA, CDR2 SQIVND (reference sequence). Here the CDR3 reads CASSIPDRGPRTDTQYF. The CDR3 DNA sequence: TGTGCCAGTAGTATCCCGGACAGGGGCCCACGCACAGATACGCAGTATTTT. Drawing the rest from reference TRBV19 and TRBJ2-3, the complete variable domain is DGGITQSPKYLFRKEGQNVTLSCEQNLNHDAMYWYRQDPGQGLRLIYYSQIVNDFQKGDIAEGYSVSREKKESFPLTVTSAQKNPTAFYLCASSIPDRGPRTDTQYFGPGTRLTVL.

The chain couples TRBV7-2 to TRBJ1-2; D ambiguous. Germline CDR1 SGHTA, CDR2 FQGNSA. This CDR3 is 14 amino acids long. Between the trimmed V and J ends, which lost 5 bases and 3 bases, there was a span of 13 bases. The CDR3 loop reads CASSEYRRDYGYTF. CDR3 nucleotide sequence: TGTGCCAGCAGCGAGTATAGAAGAGACTATGGCTACACCTTC.

This clone was detected once. The chain has TRBV6-5 and TRBJ2-2, with 7 bases identical to TRBD1. J gave up 4 bases and V 5 bases, and 7 bases lay outside the gene matches. This CDR3 has 15 amino acids. Per the germline V gene, CDR1 is MNHEY and CDR2 is SVGAGI. The CDR3 here is CASSLTGVGTGELFF. The DNA of the CDR3 is TGTGCCAGCAGTCTAACAGGGGTCGGCACCGGGGAGCTGTTTTTT.

The chain uses TRBV7-6 and TRBJ1-3; D gene uncertain. CDR1 and CDR2 (germline): SGHVS, FNYEAQ. The CDR3 runs to 15 residues. The V end was cut by 0 bases, the J end by 4 bases, with 10 bases between. The CDR3 nucleotides are TGTGCCAGCAGCTTAGCGACGGGATCCGGAAACACCATATATTTT. Encoded protein: CASSLATGSGNTIYF.

The chain links TRBV11-1 to TRBJ2-3, with TRBD1 matching 12 bases. The V segment lost 2 bases and the J segment 4 bases; nucleotides outside the gene matches: 10. The CDR3 length is 18 residues. CDR1 is SGHAT, CDR2 FQDESV, per germline (reference sequence). The CDR3 nucleotides are TGTGCCAGCAGCTTACACGGGACAGGGGGCGCGTTGGCAGATACGCAGTATTTT. It is translated as CASSLHGTGGALADTQYF. The full variable domain, rest sourced from reference TRBV11-1 and TRBJ2-3, is EAEVAQSPRYKITEKSQAVAFWCDPISGHATLYWYRQILGQGPELLVQFQDESVVDDSQLPKDRFSAERLKGVDSTLKIQPAELGDSAMYLCASSLHGTGGALADTQYFGPGTRLTVL.

Notes on this clone: One end of the junction fails to match germline, which may point to a read error. The J gene is TRBJ2-1, the V gene TRBV10-3; TRBD1 matches 10 bases. The length of the CDR3 is 13 residues. Per the germline V gene, CDR1 is ENHRY and CDR2 is SYGVKD. The CDR3: CAIRGQGYSEQFF. CDR3 coding DNA: TGTGCCATCAGGGGACAGGGGTACAGTGAGCAGTTCTTC.

This clone appeared a few times. This chain links TRBV6-5 with TRBJ2-5; D unclear. Trimming pared 2 bases from V and 5 bases from J, leaving 12 bases between. The CDR3 loop spans 14 amino acids. In germline, CDR1 is MNHEY, CDR2 SVGAGI. This CDR3 is CASSYMLAGETQYF. CDR3 coding DNA: TGTGCCAGCAGTTACATGTTAGCTGGCGAGACCCAGTACTTC.

The rearrangement links TRBV4-3 to TRBJ1-4, with D perhaps TRBD1 (5 bases). Germline V CDR1 and CDR2: LGHNA, YSLEER. Trimming stripped 0 bases from V and 11 bases from J, with 13 bases between. The CDR3 length is 14 residues. As DNA, the CDR3 is TGCGCCAGCAGCCAAGATAGGAGAACAGGCAAACTGTTTTTT. This gives the protein CASSQDRRTGKLFF.

The V call is TRBV11-3, the J call TRBJ1-2; D is perhaps TRBD1 (5 bases). CDR1 is SGHNT, CDR2 YENEEA, per germline. This CDR3 contains 15 residues. V shed 3 bases and J shed 6 bases, with 17 bases lying between them. The CDR3 nucleotides are TGTGCCAGCAGCTTCGGCCTCGGGGGGAATAATGGCTACACCTTC. Its translation is CASSFGLGGNNGYTF.

The V and J genes are TRBV5-1 and TRBJ2-5, with 8 bases lining up with TRBD2. The V gene's germline CDR1 is SGHRS and CDR2 YFSETQ. This CDR3 is built from 14 residues. Losses at the gene ends were 3 bases for V and 5 bases for J; bases not matched to a gene: 6. The CDR3 coding sequence is TGCGCCAGCAGCTCGGGAGCGGGGGCTGAGACCCAGTACTTC. Translation gives CASSSGAGAETQYF.

The genes are TRBV7-2 and TRBJ2-7; 12 nucleotides agree with TRBD2. Trimming cost V 5 bases and J 0 bases; bases outside gene matches: 2. CDR1 is SGHTA and CDR2 is FQGNSA in the germline V gene. This CDR3 has 15 residues. The CDR3 spells CASSRTSGNSYEQYF. CDR3 DNA: TGTGCCAGCAGCCGGACTAGCGGGAACTCCTACGAGCAGTACTTC.

V is TRBV9 and J is TRBJ2-2; 10 nucleotides match TRBD2. The CDR3 extends over 17 amino acids. Germline V lookup: CDR1 SGDLS, CDR2 YYNGEE. V trimming: 2 bases; J trimming: 2 bases; junction bases outside the gene matches: 6. As DNA, the CDR3 is TGTGCCAGCAGCGTCCCCAGCGGGGGGGCTAACACCGGGGAGCTGTTTTTT. It yields the protein CASSVPSGGANTGELFF.

This chain joins TRBV4-2 and TRBJ1-4; D might be TRBD1 (6 bases). CDR1 is LGHNA, CDR2 YNFKEQ, per germline. The CDR3 contains 16 residues. Trimming took 0 bases from V and 7 from J, leaving 15 bases between them. The CDR3 protein is CASSQDLRGSGEKLFF. The DNA for the CDR3 is TGTGCCAGCAGCCAAGATTTGAGGGGGAGCGGTGAAAAACTGTTTTTT.

This clone was picked up a small number of times. The CDR3 region is CASSTGGADGYTF. Here the CDR3 DNA reads TGTGCCAGCAGCACAGGGGGCGCAGATGGCTACACCTTC. V gene TRBV7-3 combines with J gene TRBJ1-2, with 9 bases identical to TRBD1. Germline loops: CDR1 SGHTA, CDR2 FQGTGA. The CDR3 length is 13 residues. The J segment lost 6 bases and the V segment lost 5 bases, leaving 4 bases of the junction unmatched.